This TCR beta chain was documented in a study of shared clonotypes between healthy human individuals. Overall study: Each donor's CD8 memory used one plate, CD8 naive two, each CD4 subset three. Findings of the study overall: The study found about 4.6% of naive CD4 clonotypes shared across several donors.

As concerns this clone: What it recognizes is unknown.

When replicate PCRs were run on sorted subsets, they used around 200 ng DNA, tens of thousands of T cell genomes. TCRdb's copy holds only in-frame clones and misses some; the assay was immunoSEQ multiplex PCR. The sample includes under 2.5 million clones, around 90% of them seen just once. This TCR was recovered from a man aged 18 to 30 in good health. Some clones in this sample may be carry-over from other donors' samples. The material sequenced was naive CD4+ T cells from PBMCs. The subset is: CD45RA+ positively selected.

The CDR3: CASSGTGTGLSRMYEQYF. The DNA of the CDR3 is TGTGCCAGCAGCGGGACAGGGACGGGACTCTCCCGCATGTACGAGCAGTACTTC. This chain connects TRBV5-4 to TRBJ2-7; 9 bases match TRBD1. CDR1 is SGHNT, CDR2 YYREEE, per germline (reference sequence). The length of the CDR3 is 18 residues. V dropped 4 bases and J dropped 4; count of bases not matched to a gene: 18.